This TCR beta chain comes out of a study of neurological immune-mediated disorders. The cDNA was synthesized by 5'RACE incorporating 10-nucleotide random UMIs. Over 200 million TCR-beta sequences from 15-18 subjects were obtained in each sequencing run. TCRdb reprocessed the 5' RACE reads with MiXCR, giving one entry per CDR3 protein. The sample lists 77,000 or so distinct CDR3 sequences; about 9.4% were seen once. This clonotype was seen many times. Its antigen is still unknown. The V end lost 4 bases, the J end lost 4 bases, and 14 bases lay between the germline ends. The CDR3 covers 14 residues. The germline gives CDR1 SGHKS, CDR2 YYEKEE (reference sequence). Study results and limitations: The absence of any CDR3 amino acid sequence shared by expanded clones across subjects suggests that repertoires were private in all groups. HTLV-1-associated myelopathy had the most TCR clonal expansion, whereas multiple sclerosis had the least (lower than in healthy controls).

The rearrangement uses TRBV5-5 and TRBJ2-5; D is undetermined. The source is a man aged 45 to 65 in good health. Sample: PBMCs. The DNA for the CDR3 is TGTGCCAGCAGCCAACCCGGACGGCCAGAGACCCAGTACTTC. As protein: CASSQPGRPETQYF.